This T cell receptor (beta chain) came from a study of OX40 agonist ivuxolimab in advanced cancers. Concerning this clone itself: Its specificity is not known.

Germline V gene lookup returns CDR1 SEHNR and CDR2 FQNEAQ (reference sequence). Trimming took off 1 base at V and 7 bases at J, with 11 bases between the two ends. The length of the CDR3 is 13 residues. Generated by immunoSEQ multiplex PCR, the TCRdb table keeps only in-frame clones and is missing some. The sample yields some 19,000 clones, 70% to 90% seen once. Overall study results and limits: No antigen was identified for the clonally expanded peripheral T cells.

The sequencing used CD4+ or CD8+ T cells sorted from blood, collected in a trial of the OX40 agonist ivuxolimab. This TCR derives from an adult with an advanced solid tumor such as melanoma, head and neck, liver or kidney cancer. The V and J genes are TRBV7-9 and TRBJ2-7; D perhaps matches TRBD2 (7 bases). Here the CDR3 reads CASSLEGGDEQYF. CDR3 DNA: TGTGCCAGCAGCTTAGAAGGGGGGGATGAGCAGTACTTC.